Listed here are 6 T cell receptor beta chains from one sample, sequenced in a study of shared clonotypes between healthy human individuals. The protocol was immunoSEQ multiplex PCR, while the TCRdb copy is restricted to in-frame clones and leaves out a portion. The data show some 2.1 million clones, with about 95% seen just once and approximately 1.2% held by the top ten. Naive CD8 cells lacked CD45RO, underwent positive selection for CCR7 and left out terminally differentiated effector memory CD45RA+ cells. The sequenced sample was naive CD8+ T cells sorted from blood. These receptors were collected from a man between 18 and 29 years old in good health.

V is TRBV7-9 and J is TRBJ2-3, with a possible D match to TRBD2 (6 bases). CDR3 size: 15 residues. CDR1 is SEHNR, CDR2 FQNEAQ, per germline (reference sequence). Trimming removed 5 bases at V and 0 bases at J, with 12 bases between. The CDR3 reads CASSLSGPSTDTQYF. Written as DNA, the CDR3 is TGTGCCAGCAGCCTTAGCGGCCCTAGCACAGATACGCAGTATTTT.

This sequence joins TRBV9 and TRBJ1-1; D ambiguous. Trimming took off 4 bases at V and 4 bases at J, with 14 bases between the two ends. The length of the CDR3 is 14 residues. The germline V gene encodes CDR1 SGDLS and CDR2 YYNGEE. The CDR3, as DNA: TGTGCCAGCAGCCGTGAGGAGGGTTTCACTGAAGCTTTCTTT. Amino acids: CASSREEGFTEAFF.

The chain employs TRBV25-1 and TRBJ1-1, with 7 bases lining up with TRBD1. CDR1 is MGHDK, CDR2 SYGVNS, per germline. After removal of 3 bases from V and 0 bases from J, the junction contained 4 bases not matched to a gene. This CDR3 spans 15 amino acids. Here the CDR3 DNA reads TGTGCCAGCAGTGAGACACAGGGGATGAACACTGAAGCTTTCTTT. Translation gives CASSETQGMNTEAFF. Full variable domain (rest looked up from reference TRBV25-1 and TRBJ1-1): EADIYQTPRYLVIGTGKKITLECSQTMGHDKMYWYQQDPGMELHLIHYSYGVNSTEKGDLSSESTVSRIRTEHFPLTLESARPSHTSQYLCASSETQGMNTEAFFGQGTRLTVV.

The V call is TRBV30, the J call TRBJ1-1; tentative D call: TRBD1 (5 bases). CDR1 GTSNPN and CDR2 SVGIG come from the germline V gene (reference sequence). The CDR3 length is 13 residues. V lost 5 bases and J lost 3, with 13 bases in between. CDR3 in amino acids: CAWGGGFDTEAFF. CDR3 in DNA: TGTGCCTGGGGCGGGGGGTTTGACACTGAAGCTTTCTTT.

V gene TRBV30 combines with J gene TRBJ1-2; no clear D gene. This CDR3 region has 14 residues. Trimming removed 2 bases at V and 5 bases at J, with 15 bases between. Germline CDR1 and CDR2: GTSNPN and SVGIG (reference sequence). The CDR3 sequence is CAWSLPGLPYGYTF. The CDR3, as DNA: TGTGCCTGGAGTCTCCCTGGACTGCCGTATGGCTACACCTTC.

V and J are TRBV5-4 and TRBJ1-3; D is unresolved. CDR1 and CDR2 (germline): SGHNT, YYREEE (reference sequence). V was pared by 2 bases and J by 0 bases, with 6 bases between. CDR3 length equals 14 residues. In DNA, the CDR3 is TGTGCCAGCAGCTTAAAAGGCTCTGGAAACACCATATATTTT. Its protein is CASSLKGSGNTIYF.